The sequence of this T cell receptor (beta chain) was determined in a study of OX40 agonist ivuxolimab in advanced cancers. With 4 bases removed from V and 1 base from J, the gap between germline ends came to 17 bases. The CDR3 is made up of 17 amino acids. In germline, CDR1 is MDHEN, CDR2 SYDVKM. The protocol was immunoSEQ multiplex PCR, while the TCRdb copy is restricted to in-frame clones and leaves out a portion. In the table there are 69,000 or so clones, roughly 80% of which are singletons. Collection of blood occurred at baseline, at cycle 4 day 1, and at cycle 7 day 1. This specimen was CD4+ or CD8+ T cells sorted from blood, taken in a trial of the OX40 agonist ivuxolimab. V is TRBV28 and J is TRBJ1-3; D remains unclear. The receptor was derived from an adult with an advanced solid tumor such as melanoma, head and neck, liver or kidney cancer. The CDR3 is CASSSYRDRASGNTIYF. CDR3 nucleotide sequence: TGTGCCAGCAGTTCTTACCGGGATAGAGCGTCTGGAAACACCATATATTTT.